A selection of T cell receptor beta chains follows, all from one sample in a study of tumor-infiltrating lymphocytes in primary liver carcinoma. TCRdb fed the multiplex PCR reads into MiXCR, producing one record per CDR3 protein. The profile shows 300,000 to 400,000 distinct CDR3 sequences, roughly two thirds of them singletons. The specimen sequenced was peripheral blood. Source of these receptors: a man aged 35-49 years with primary liver carcinoma and hepatitis B virus infection. Both conserved end residues are part of each CDR3. The D gene is left open where the match is weak. Size is omitted from some rows. Given values are once, few, many or a class for expanded clones.

cdr3_aa: CASSQAVGCGQYF
cdr3_nt: TGTGCCAGCAGCCAAGCTGTAGGATGTGGCCAGTACTTC
v_call: TRBV4-2
cdr3_length: 13
j_call: TRBJ2-4
clone_size: NA
d_call: NA

cdr3_aa: CAISPSGTRGYEQYF
cdr3_nt: TGTGCCATCAGCCCCTCCGGGACTAGAGGCTACGAGCAGTACTTC
v_call: TRBV10-3
cdr3_length: 15
j_call: TRBJ2-7
clone_size: few
d_call: TRBD2

cdr3_aa: CASSLAYVGVETQYF
cdr3_nt: TGCGCCAGCAGCTTGGCCTATGTAGGGGTGGAGACCCAGTACTTC
v_call: TRBV5-1
cdr3_length: 15
j_call: TRBJ2-5
clone_size: NA
d_call: NA

cdr3_aa: CASSLSSTWTEAFF
cdr3_nt: TGTGCCAGCAGTTTATCCTCAACTTGGACTGAAGCTTTCTTT
v_call: TRBV28
cdr3_length: 14
j_call: TRBJ1-1
clone_size: many
d_call: NA

cdr3_aa: CASSLDSGRTNTRELLF
cdr3_nt: TGTGCCAGCAGCTTAGATAGCGGTAGGACGAACACCAGGGAGCTGCTTTTT
v_call: TRBV11-2
cdr3_length: 17
j_call: TRBJ2-2
clone_size: NA
d_call: NA

cdr3_aa: CASSESTGGTSGRRETQYF
cdr3_nt: TGCGCCAGCAGTGAGTCGACGGGAGGGACTAGCGGGAGAAGGGAGACCCAGTACTTC
v_call: TRBV10-2
cdr3_length: 19
j_call: TRBJ2-5
clone_size: many
d_call: TRBD2

cdr3_aa: CVSTPAGGMSSNQPQHF
cdr3_nt: TGTGTCAGCACCCCGGCAGGGGGCATGTCGAGCAATCAGCCCCAGCATTTC
v_call: TRBV6-1
cdr3_length: 17
j_call: TRBJ1-5
clone_size: NA
d_call: TRBD1

cdr3_aa: CSSSEDSLGEKLFF
cdr3_nt: TGTTCCAGCAGCGAAGATTCATTGGGTGAAAAACTGTTTTTT
v_call: TRBV11-2
cdr3_length: 14
j_call: TRBJ1-4
clone_size: NA
d_call: NA

cdr3_aa: CTSSPIDSEETQYF
cdr3_nt: TGTACCAGCAGCCCAATCGACAGTGAAGAGACCCAGTACTTC
v_call: TRBV11-1
cdr3_length: 14
j_call: TRBJ2-5
clone_size: NA
d_call: NA

cdr3_aa: CANSPGHSNTGELFF
cdr3_nt: TGTGCCAACAGTCCGGGACACTCGAACACCGGGGAGCTGTTTTTT
v_call: TRBV6-6
cdr3_length: 15
j_call: TRBJ2-2
clone_size: NA
d_call: NA

cdr3_aa: CASSCGRQEAQYF
cdr3_nt: TGTGCCAGCAGCTGCGGACGACAAGAGGCCCAGTACTTC
v_call: TRBV11-2
cdr3_length: 13
j_call: TRBJ2-5
clone_size: few
d_call: NA

cdr3_aa: CASSGLAGGISTDTQYF
cdr3_nt: TGTGCCAGTAGTGGACTAGCGGGAGGGATCAGCACAGATACGCAGTATTTT
v_call: TRBV19
cdr3_length: 17
j_call: TRBJ2-3
clone_size: NA
d_call: TRBD2

cdr3_aa: CASRTGQGRGNGQFF
cdr3_nt: TGTGCCAGCAGGACCGGACAGGGGCGCGGCAATGGGCAGTTCTTC
v_call: TRBV6-6
cdr3_length: 15
j_call: TRBJ2-1
clone_size: once
d_call: TRBD1

cdr3_aa: CISSWSSQAYEQYF
cdr3_nt: TGTATCAGCAGCTGGTCTAGCCAAGCCTACGAGCAGTACTTC
v_call: TRBV11-2
cdr3_length: 14
j_call: TRBJ2-7
clone_size: NA
d_call: NA

cdr3_aa: CASSIAVGANTGEPFF
cdr3_nt: TGTGCCAGCAGCATAGCGGTCGGAGCGAACACCGGGGAGCCGTTTTTT
v_call: TRBV11-3
cdr3_length: 16
j_call: TRBJ2-2
clone_size: NA
d_call: NA

cdr3_aa: CASRLLAGGPNTGELFF
cdr3_nt: TGTGCCAGCAGACTCCTGGCGGGAGGGCCTAACACCGGGGAGCTGTTTTTT
v_call: TRBV28
cdr3_length: 17
j_call: TRBJ2-2
clone_size: NA
d_call: TRBD2

cdr3_aa: CANSLGARGYTF
cdr3_nt: TGTGCCAACAGTTTAGGAGCGCGGGGCTACACCTTC
v_call: TRBV12-3/TRBV12-4
cdr3_length: 12
j_call: TRBJ1-2
clone_size: NA
d_call: NA

cdr3_aa: CASRTWGRTGELFF
cdr3_nt: TGTGCCAGCAGGACATGGGGCCGGACCGGGGAGCTGTTTTTT
v_call: TRBV6-1
cdr3_length: 14
j_call: TRBJ2-2
clone_size: NA
d_call: NA

cdr3_aa: CASSPRLARSGNEQFF
cdr3_nt: TGTGCCAGCAGCCCAAGACTAGCGAGATCTGGCAATGAGCAGTTCTTC
v_call: TRBV11-2
cdr3_length: 16
j_call: TRBJ2-1
clone_size: NA
d_call: TRBD2

cdr3_aa: CATAGEQASAGVYDYCYTF
cdr3_nt: TGTGCCACCGCGGGCGAGCAAGCGAGTGCAGGGGTTTACGACTATTGCTACACCTTC
v_call: TRBV6-2/TRBV6-3
cdr3_length: 19
j_call: TRBJ1-2
clone_size: NA
d_call: NA

cdr3_aa: CASSTPSGSRGQGGEAFF
cdr3_nt: TGTGCCAGCAGCACTCCTAGCGGTTCCCGGGGACAGGGTGGAGAAGCTTTCTTT
v_call: TRBV11-2
cdr3_length: 18
j_call: TRBJ1-1
clone_size: NA
d_call: TRBD1

cdr3_aa: CASSEQGFPGANVLTF
cdr3_nt: TGTGCCAGCAGTGAACAAGGTTTTCCTGGGGCCAACGTCCTGACTTTC
v_call: TRBV6-1
cdr3_length: 16
j_call: TRBJ2-6
clone_size: many
d_call: NA

cdr3_aa: CAGSLGGTAGTDTQYF
cdr3_nt: TGTGCCGGCAGCTTAGGGGGGACCGCGGGCACAGATACGCAGTATTTT
v_call: TRBV11-2
cdr3_length: 16
j_call: TRBJ2-3
clone_size: NA
d_call: NA

cdr3_aa: CASSHSGWGHYEQYF
cdr3_nt: TGTGCCAGCAGCCACTCAGGGTGGGGTCATTACGAGCAGTACTTC
v_call: TRBV14
cdr3_length: 15
j_call: TRBJ2-7
clone_size: once
d_call: NA

cdr3_aa: CASSLGGLKQETQYF
cdr3_nt: TGTGCCAGCAGCTTGGGAGGACTAAAGCAAGAGACCCAGTACTTC
v_call: TRBV5-4
cdr3_length: 15
j_call: TRBJ2-5
clone_size: many
d_call: NA

cdr3_aa: CASSLSQGAGDTQYF
cdr3_nt: TGTGCCAGCAGTTTAAGTCAGGGGGCCGGAGATACGCAGTATTTT
v_call: TRBV6-6
cdr3_length: 15
j_call: TRBJ2-3
clone_size: many
d_call: TRBD1

cdr3_aa: CASSYSGTAQLF
cdr3_nt: TGTGCCAGCAGTTACAGCGGGACTGCGCAGTTATTC
v_call: TRBV6-2/TRBV6-3
cdr3_length: 12
j_call: TRBJ2-1
clone_size: NA
d_call: TRBD2

cdr3_aa: CASSQSVSYEQYF
cdr3_nt: TGCGCCAGCAGCCAAAGCGTGAGCTACGAGCAGTACTTC
v_call: TRBV4-1
cdr3_length: 13
j_call: TRBJ2-7
clone_size: many
d_call: NA

cdr3_aa: CASSSALAAANEQFF
cdr3_nt: TGTGCCAGCAGCTCAGCTCTAGCGGCAGCGAATGAGCAGTTCTTT
v_call: TRBV11-1
cdr3_length: 15
j_call: TRBJ2-1
clone_size: NA
d_call: TRBD2

cdr3_aa: CSVGSGTDTQYF
cdr3_nt: TGCAGCGTTGGAAGCGGTACAGATACGCAGTATTTT
v_call: TRBV29-1
cdr3_length: 12
j_call: TRBJ2-3
clone_size: NA
d_call: NA

cdr3_aa: CASNLLSREETQYF
cdr3_nt: TGTGCCAGCAACTTATTAAGCCGGGAAGAGACCCAGTACTTC
v_call: TRBV5-5
cdr3_length: 14
j_call: TRBJ2-5
clone_size: NA
d_call: NA

cdr3_aa: CVSSPRVVLTEAFF
cdr3_nt: TGTGTCAGCAGCCCAAGAGTGGTCCTAACTGAAGCTTTCTTT
v_call: TRBV7-9
cdr3_length: 14
j_call: TRBJ1-1
clone_size: NA
d_call: NA

cdr3_aa: CAWSDPGTSGNPEQFF
cdr3_nt: TGTGCCTGGAGCGATCCGGGGACTAGCGGGAACCCTGAGCAGTTCTTC
v_call: TRBV30
cdr3_length: 16
j_call: TRBJ2-1
clone_size: few
d_call: TRBD2

cdr3_aa: CASSPVALAGGTPYDEQFF
cdr3_nt: TGTGCCAGCAGTCCTGTAGCCCTAGCGGGAGGGACCCCCTACGATGAGCAGTTCTTC
v_call: TRBV6-2/TRBV6-3
cdr3_length: 19
j_call: TRBJ2-1
clone_size: NA
d_call: TRBD2

cdr3_aa: CASSLWSGTKEQFF
cdr3_nt: TGTGCCAGCAGCTTGTGGAGCGGGACAAAGGAGCAGTTCTTC
v_call: TRBV11-2
cdr3_length: 14
j_call: TRBJ2-1
clone_size: NA
d_call: NA

cdr3_aa: CASSLGNTGDEQFF
cdr3_nt: TGTGCCAGCAGCTTAGGAAATACAGGCGATGAGCAGTTCTTC
v_call: TRBV7-9
cdr3_length: 14
j_call: TRBJ2-1
clone_size: few
d_call: NA

cdr3_aa: CASSRSRDGTYEQYF
cdr3_nt: TGTGCCAGCAGCCGTAGCCGGGACGGAACCTACGAGCAGTACTTC
v_call: TRBV11-2
cdr3_length: 15
j_call: TRBJ2-7
clone_size: many
d_call: NA

cdr3_aa: CASSLGREGPYEQYF
cdr3_nt: TGCGCCAGCAGCTTAGGGCGGGAGGGCCCCTACGAGCAGTACTTC
v_call: TRBV5-1
cdr3_length: 15
j_call: TRBJ2-7
clone_size: NA
d_call: TRBD2

cdr3_aa: CASREDSSYEQYF
cdr3_nt: TGCGCCAGCAGGGAGGACAGTTCCTACGAGCAGTACTTC
v_call: TRBV10-2
cdr3_length: 13
j_call: TRBJ2-7
clone_size: few
d_call: NA

cdr3_aa: CAGSSTATSGNTIYF
cdr3_nt: TGTGCCGGCAGCTCGACGGCTACCTCTGGAAACACCATATATTTT
v_call: TRBV11-2
cdr3_length: 15
j_call: TRBJ1-3
clone_size: NA
d_call: NA

cdr3_aa: CASNGTSGAGGETQYF
cdr3_nt: TGCGCCAGCAATGGGACTAGCGGGGCGGGCGGGGAGACCCAGTACTTC
v_call: TRBV4-3
cdr3_length: 16
j_call: TRBJ2-5
clone_size: NA
d_call: TRBD2

cdr3_aa: CASSLMRAADTQYF
cdr3_nt: TGTGCCAGCAGCTTAATGAGGGCAGCTGATACGCAGTATTTT
v_call: TRBV11-2
cdr3_length: 14
j_call: TRBJ2-3
clone_size: many
d_call: NA

cdr3_aa: CVNTPRWGQGFGYTF
cdr3_nt: TGTGTCAACACCCCAAGGTGGGGACAGGGGTTTGGCTACACCTTC
v_call: TRBV11-2
cdr3_length: 15
j_call: TRBJ1-2
clone_size: NA
d_call: TRBD1

cdr3_aa: CASSLSGGSNTEAFF
cdr3_nt: TGTGCCAGCAGTTTAAGTGGGGGCTCGAACACTGAAGCTTTCTTT
v_call: TRBV12-3/TRBV12-4
cdr3_length: 15
j_call: TRBJ1-1
clone_size: NA
d_call: NA

cdr3_aa: CASSLGPPGTSVDTQYF
cdr3_nt: TGTGCCAGCAGCCTAGGGCCCCCAGGGACTTCGGTAGATACGCAGTATTTT
v_call: TRBV11-2
cdr3_length: 17
j_call: TRBJ2-3
clone_size: NA
d_call: NA

cdr3_aa: CASSLWNLDTGELFF
cdr3_nt: TGTGCCAGCAGCTTATGGAACCTGGACACCGGGGAGCTGTTTTTT
v_call: TRBV11-2
cdr3_length: 15
j_call: TRBJ2-2
clone_size: NA
d_call: NA

cdr3_aa: CASSIDPTGKAEKLFF
cdr3_nt: TGTGCCAGCAGCATAGATCCGACAGGGAAGGCTGAAAAACTGTTTTTT
v_call: TRBV11-2
cdr3_length: 16
j_call: TRBJ1-4
clone_size: NA
d_call: TRBD1

cdr3_aa: CASSGARGNIQYF
cdr3_nt: TGTGCCAGCAGTGGGGCGCGGGGAAACATTCAGTACTTC
v_call: TRBV6-1
cdr3_length: 13
j_call: TRBJ2-4
clone_size: few
d_call: NA

cdr3_aa: CASSQGGRANNEQFF
cdr3_nt: TGCGCCAGCAGCCAAGGCGGGAGGGCCAACAATGAGCAGTTCTTC
v_call: TRBV4-1
cdr3_length: 15
j_call: TRBJ2-1
clone_size: many
d_call: TRBD2

cdr3_aa: CASSLQGARTDMQYF
cdr3_nt: TGTGCCAGTAGCTTACAGGGGGCCAGAACAGATATGCAGTATTTT
v_call: TRBV11-2
cdr3_length: 15
j_call: TRBJ2-3
clone_size: NA
d_call: TRBD1

cdr3_aa: CASSHPRGPPLSYDEQFF
cdr3_nt: TGTGCCAGCAGCCATCCTCGAGGACCCCCACTCTCCTACGATGAGCAGTTCTTC
v_call: TRBV5-6
cdr3_length: 18
j_call: TRBJ2-1
clone_size: NA
d_call: NA

cdr3_aa: CASDREFTEVFF
cdr3_nt: TGTGCCAGCGACAGGGAGTTTACTGAAGTTTTCTTT
v_call: TRBV6-1
cdr3_length: 12
j_call: TRBJ1-1
clone_size: NA
d_call: TRBD1

cdr3_aa: CASSPGSLPSTDTQYF
cdr3_nt: TGTGCCAGCAGTCCAGGTAGCCTCCCGAGCACAGATACGCAGTATTTT
v_call: TRBV6-5
cdr3_length: 16
j_call: TRBJ2-3
clone_size: few
d_call: NA

cdr3_aa: CASSSDVTLEQFF
cdr3_nt: TGCGCCAGCAGCTCGGATGTGACACTAGAGCAGTTCTTC
v_call: TRBV5-1
cdr3_length: 13
j_call: TRBJ2-1
clone_size: once
d_call: NA

cdr3_aa: CASNEEDTNNEQFF
cdr3_nt: TGTGCCAGCAATGAAGAAGACACAAACAATGAGCAGTTCTTC
v_call: TRBV28
cdr3_length: 14
j_call: TRBJ2-1
clone_size: NA
d_call: NA

cdr3_aa: CAGSKAGFNNEQFF
cdr3_nt: TGTGCCGGCAGCAAAGCAGGGTTCAACAATGAGCAGTTCTTC
v_call: TRBV5-4
cdr3_length: 14
j_call: TRBJ2-1
clone_size: NA
d_call: NA

cdr3_aa: CANSLIGLAGVDGELFF
cdr3_nt: TGCGCCAACAGCCTTATAGGACTAGCGGGAGTAGACGGGGAGCTGTTTTTT
v_call: TRBV4-1
cdr3_length: 17
j_call: TRBJ2-2
clone_size: NA
d_call: TRBD2

cdr3_aa: CASSEDRFSGANVLTF
cdr3_nt: TGTGCCAGCAGTGAGGACCGATTCTCTGGGGCCAACGTCCTGACTTTC
v_call: TRBV2
cdr3_length: 16
j_call: TRBJ2-6
clone_size: few
d_call: NA

cdr3_aa: CASSYSSTSTDTQYF
cdr3_nt: TGTGCCAGCAGTTACTCCTCAACTAGCACAGATACGCAGTATTTT
v_call: TRBV6-2/TRBV6-3
cdr3_length: 15
j_call: TRBJ2-3
clone_size: few
d_call: NA

cdr3_aa: CASNGDSYNSPLHF
cdr3_nt: TGTGCCAGCAACGGGGACTCCTATAATTCACCCCTCCACTTT
v_call: TRBV2
cdr3_length: 14
j_call: TRBJ1-6
clone_size: NA
d_call: NA